A single sample is the source of the 15 T cell receptor beta chains below, sequenced in a study of vaccination effects on CD4 cells after COVID-19. Antigen-specific CD4+ T cells were expanded with viral peptide pools in the ViraFEST assay before sequencing. Upon completion of more than 9 days in culture, CD4+ T cells were isolated. Every participant took two doses of the BNT162b2 or mRNA-1273 vaccine. TCRdb's copy holds only in-frame clones and misses some; the assay was immunoSEQ multiplex PCR. Of 75,000 to 100,000 clones detected, around four fifths appear once; the ten largest clones hold more than 0.95%. Their specific antigens are unknown. The sequencing here drew on CD4+ T cells from PBMCs cultured with HCoV-OC43 spike peptides, taken after COVID-19 vaccination. This sample's subset: HCoV-OC43 spike overlapping peptide pool stimulation. These receptor sequences come from a human donor who received a COVID-19 vaccine.

The V call is TRBV30, the J call TRBJ2-5; D could derive from TRBD1 or TRBD2 (5 bases each). The CDR3 is 13 residues long. Germline assignment: CDR1 GTSNPN and CDR2 SVGIG (reference sequence). The V end lost 3 bases, the J end lost 0 bases, and 8 bases lay between the germline ends. DNA for the CDR3: TGTGCCTGGAGGACGGGACACCAAGAGACCCAGTACTTC. Translated: CAWRTGHQETQYF.

The chain combines TRBV5-1 with TRBJ1-6; weak D call: TRBD1 (5 bases). This CDR3 comprises 16 residues. Germline CDR1 is SGHRS and CDR2 is YFSETQ. V lost 0 bases to trimming and J lost 7 bases, with 14 bases between them. The CDR3 DNA sequence: TGCGCCAGCAGCTTGGCCTTTGGGGGGTTCAATTCACCCCTCCACTTT. It encodes CASSLAFGGFNSPLHF.

This chain connects TRBV7-9 to TRBJ2-7, with D unresolved. Germline CDR1 SEHNR, CDR2 FQNEAQ (reference sequence). CDR3 size: 13 residues. V was pared by 1 base and J by 3 bases, with 7 bases between. CDR3 protein: CASSLGGGYEQYV. CDR3 nucleotide sequence: TGTGCCAGCAGCTTAGGCGGCGGCTACGAGCAGTACGTC.

The chain employs TRBV27 and TRBJ2-1, with D possibly matching TRBD1 (6 bases). The germline V and J ends were trimmed by 2 bases and 8 bases, with 22 bases remaining between them. This CDR3 spans 17 amino acids. The germline CDR1 and CDR2 sequences are MNHEY and SMNVEV (reference sequence). The CDR3 spells CASSLTLGTGSAYEQFF. CDR3 nucleotides: TGTGCCAGCAGTTTAACTTTGGGTACAGGGTCCGCTTATGAGCAGTTCTTC.

V is TRBV6-5 and J is TRBJ1-2, with TRBD1 matching 7 bases. The germline V gene has CDR1 MNHEY and CDR2 SVGAGI. This CDR3 comprises 12 residues. J was trimmed by 8 bases and V by 2 bases; bases with no gene match: 2. The CDR3 coding sequence is TGTGCCAGCAGTTACGAAGGGGGCGGCTACACCTTC. This sequence encodes CASSYEGGGYTF.

This clone showed up just once. The V and J genes are TRBV18 and TRBJ2-1; TRBD2 agrees at 16 bases. V lost 4 bases and J lost 9; bases outside the gene matches: 6. This CDR3 region has 16 residues. Germline V gives CDR1 KGHSH, CDR2 LQKENI. The chain's CDR3 is CASSRLGTSGGGEQFF. CDR3 nucleotides: TGTGCCAGCTCACGACTGGGGACTAGCGGGGGGGGTGAGCAGTTCTTC.

The chain employs TRBV24-1 and TRBJ2-2; D tentatively reads TRBD1 or TRBD2 (5 bases each). The CDR3 totals 13 residues. The V end lost 2 bases, the J end lost 5 bases, and 5 bases lay between the germline ends. CDR1 is KGHDR and CDR2 is SFDVKD in the germline V gene. DNA for the CDR3: TGTGCCACCAGTGATTGGGGGACCGGGGAGCTGTTTTTT. This gives the protein CATSDWGTGELFF.

V and J are TRBV5-4 and TRBJ2-3; D tentatively reads TRBD1 or TRBD2 (6 bases each). The V and J ends lost 1 base and 3 bases respectively, with 12 bases between them. The V gene's germline CDR1 is SGHNT and CDR2 YYREEE (reference sequence). This CDR3 is 15 amino acids long. This chain's CDR3 is CASSLYQGRTDTQYF. The CDR3 DNA reads as TGTGCCAGCAGCTTGTATCAGGGGAGGACAGATACGCAGTATTTT.

The genes are TRBV4-1 and TRBJ2-4; D may be TRBD1 (6 bases). The CDR3 has 14 amino acids. The germline CDR1 and CDR2 sequences are MGHRA and YSYEKL. Deletions cut 5 bases from V and 1 base from J, with 9 bases between. The CDR3 DNA reads as TGCGCCAGCAGCTCAGGGGCCGCCAAAAACATTCAGTACTTC. It translates to CASSSGAAKNIQYF.

This clone was detected only once. This chain connects TRBV29-1 to TRBJ2-5, with D perhaps matching TRBD2 (6 bases). The CDR3 runs to 12 residues. The germline V gene encodes CDR1 SQVTM and CDR2 ANQGSEA. V gave up 1 base and J gave up 4 bases, with 7 bases separating them. This CDR3 reads CSVEVGGETQYF. CDR3 coding DNA: TGCAGCGTTGAAGTCGGGGGAGAGACCCAGTACTTC.

The rearrangement joins TRBV7-2 to TRBJ1-1; D perhaps matches TRBD1 (5 bases). The CDR3 length is 13 residues. Trimming left V 1 base short and J 10 bases short, with 13 bases between. CDR1 and CDR2 from the germline V gene are SGHTA and FQGNSA. The CDR3 coding sequence is TGTGCCAGCAGCTTAGTTTCTCGGGGGGGAGCTTTCTTT. It translates to CASSLVSRGGAFF.

The chain links TRBV24-1 to TRBJ2-1; TRBD2 might be the D (5 bases). This CDR3 is built from 16 residues. Per germline, CDR1 KGHDR and CDR2 SFDVKD. Trimming pared 3 bases from V and 0 bases from J, leaving 11 bases between. The CDR3 nucleotides read TGTGCCACCAGTGATCCGAGGGCCCGCTCCTACAATGAGCAGTTCTTC. It specifies CATSDPRARSYNEQFF.

The chain employs TRBV24-1 and TRBJ2-1; perhaps TRBD1 as D (6 bases). CDR1 and CDR2 (germline): KGHDR, SFDVKD. This CDR3 is 18 amino acids long. Deletions cut 3 bases from V and 4 bases from J, with 21 bases between. Here the CDR3 DNA reads TGTGCCACCAGTGATAGGGATACAGGGTCATCCTCGTACAATGAGCAGTTCTTC. Protein product: CATSDRDTGSSSYNEQFF.

CDR3 coding DNA: TGTGCCAGCAGTACAACCGGGACAGGATTTAGCAATCAGCCCCAGCATTTT. It encodes CASSTTGTGFSNQPQHF. This chain uses TRBV28 with TRBJ1-5, with 8 bases matching TRBD1. Germline CDR1 and CDR2: MDHEN and SYDVKM. The length of the CDR3 is 17 residues. V dropped 5 bases and J dropped 0; count of bases not matched to a gene: 9.

This clone has only one observation. The chain links TRBV5-1 to TRBJ1-1, with a weak D call TRBD1 (5 bases). Germline values: CDR1 SGHRS, CDR2 YFSETQ. V was clipped by 1 base and J by 4 bases, with 23 bases between them. The CDR3 runs 18 residues. CDR3 DNA sequence: TGCGCCAGCAGCTTGTTGGGGCAGAGGCAAGGGTATGGCACTGAAGCTTTCTTT. This encodes CASSLLGQRQGYGTEAFF.